A single sample is the source of the 19 T cell receptor beta chains below, sequenced in a study of cytomegalovirus exposure and HLA in healthy donors. Assay used: immunoSEQ multiplex PCR; TCRdb lists only in-frame clones, some missing. The sample has 78,000 or so clones; around 96% are singletons. The sequencing sample was made of PBMCs. These receptors came from a man in his late teens or twenties in good health and CMV-seropositive.

This clone was observed a single time. This chain links TRBV29-1 with TRBJ2-1, with 12 bases fitting TRBD2. Germline CDR1 is SQVTM and CDR2 is ANQGSEA. The CDR3 covers 15 residues. V shed 3 bases, J shed 7 bases, and the junction held 7 bases outside the gene matches. CDR3 in amino acids: CSVDGLAGSYNEQFF. For the CDR3, the DNA is TGCAGCGTTGATGGACTAGCGGGAAGCTATAATGAGCAGTTCTTC.

The rearrangement joins TRBV19 to TRBJ2-5; TRBD2 matches at 8 bases. The CDR3 runs 14 residues. J lost 2 bases, V lost 6 bases, and 5 bases had no gene match. Germline assignment: CDR1 LNHDA and CDR2 SQIVND (reference sequence). The CDR3, as DNA: TGTGCCAGTAGAGCCCCGGGGGGGCAAGAGACCCAGTACTTC. It translates to CASRAPGGQETQYF.

The chain couples TRBV4-1 to TRBJ2-7; 7 bases line up with TRBD1. Germline values: CDR1 MGHRA, CDR2 YSYEKL. The CDR3 is 14 amino acids. V dropped 1 base and J dropped 7; count of bases not matched to a gene: 7. CDR3 sequence reads: CASSQVKGAGEQYF. The CDR3 region has the DNA TGCGCCAGCAGCCAAGTAAAGGGGGCGGGTGAGCAGTACTTC.

This sequence joins TRBV30 and TRBJ2-5, with 7 bases lining up with TRBD1. Trimming at V came to 2 bases and at J to 3 bases, leaving 3 bases not matched to a gene. The V gene's germline CDR1 is GTSNPN and CDR2 SVGIG (reference sequence). The CDR3 loop spans 13 amino acids. CDR3 coding DNA: TGTGCCTGGAGTACAGGGGTGGAAGAGACCCAGTACTTC. Protein product: CAWSTGVEETQYF.

This CDR3 reads CASSHPGALLNQPQHF. The CDR3 DNA reads TGTGCCAGCAGCCATCCAGGGGCCTTACTAAATCAGCCCCAGCATTTT. V and J are TRBV21-1 and TRBJ1-5; no DNA check was done on the table's D call, TRBD1. TRBV21-1 is assigned pseudogene status. The CDR3 is 16 residues long.

Comment on this clone: Relative to the germline gene, one junction end is altered; a read error may explain this. The rearrangement uses TRBV19 and TRBJ1-1, with D maybe TRBD1 (6 bases). Germline V CDR1 and CDR2: LNHDA, SQIVND (reference sequence). There are 13 residues in the CDR3. The CDR3 spells CASSPSLGQPHHF. The CDR3 nucleotides are TGTGCCAGTAGTCCCTCTCTAGGACAGCCTCACCACTTT. Combining the CDR3 with reference TRBV19 and TRBJ1-1 gives the whole variable domain DGGITQSPKYLFRKEGQNVTLSCEQNLNHDAMYWYRQDPGQGLRLIYYSQIVNDFQKGDIAEGYSVSREKKESFPLTVTSAQKNPTAFYLCASSPSLGQPHHFGQGTRLTVV.

The chain combines TRBV13 with TRBJ1-5; 7 nucleotides match TRBD1. J was trimmed by 6 bases and V by 5 bases; bases with no gene match: 7. The germline V gene encodes CDR1 PRHDT and CDR2 FYEKMQ (reference sequence). The CDR3 runs to 14 residues. In DNA form, the CDR3 reads TGTGCCAGCAGCCATGGACAGGTGGGTCAGCCCCAGCATTTT. It translates to CASSHGQVGQPQHF.

The chain links TRBV11-2 to TRBJ2-7; D perhaps matches TRBD2 (5 bases). The germline V and J ends were trimmed by 4 bases and 6 bases, with 16 bases remaining between them. Germline V CDR1 and CDR2: SGHAT, FQNNGV. The CDR3 length is 14 residues. The CDR3 nucleotides are TGTGCCAGCAGCTCCACCGGGCCCCGGGGCGAGCAGTACTTC. Its protein product is CASSSTGPRGEQYF.

V is TRBV18 and J is TRBJ2-7; 7 bases are shared with TRBD1. The CDR3 is 14 residues long. Germline V gene data show CDR1 as KGHSH and CDR2 as LQKENI. Trimming removed 2 bases from V and 2 bases from J; junction bases left unmatched: 3. CDR3 bases: TGTGCCAGCTCACCATCAGGACAGGCCTACGAGCAGTACTTC. Translation gives CASSPSGQAYEQYF.

The V call is TRBV25-1, the J call TRBJ1-1; 11 nucleotides agree with TRBD1. The CDR3 covers 13 residues. V lost 7 bases to trimming and J lost 5 bases; unmatched junction nucleotides: 3. Germline lookup yields CDR1 MGHDK and CDR2 SYGVNS. CDR3 protein: CASNWDRGTEAFF. CDR3 in DNA: TGTGCCAGCAACTGGGACAGGGGGACTGAAGCTTTCTTT.

V and J are TRBV27 and TRBJ2-1, with 11 positions matching TRBD2. Germline CDR1 MNHEY, CDR2 SMNVEV (reference sequence). V was pared by 6 bases and J by 7 bases, with 17 bases of the junction left unmatched. The CDR3 runs to 18 residues. This chain's CDR3 is CASSSITSGSAFRNEQFF. The CDR3 coding sequence is TGTGCCAGCAGCTCGATTACTAGCGGGAGTGCGTTTCGGAATGAGCAGTTCTTC.

The gene calls are TRBV18 and TRBJ2-2, with a tentative D call TRBD1 (6 bases). This CDR3 has 16 residues. Germline V lookup: CDR1 KGHSH, CDR2 LQKENI. V dropped 1 base and J dropped 4 bases, with 13 bases sitting between them. CDR3 protein: CASSPRAGARTGELFF. The CDR3, as DNA: TGTGCCAGCTCACCACGGGCAGGGGCGCGCACCGGGGAGCTGTTTTTT.

This chain connects TRBV7-2 to TRBJ2-1, with 11 bases identical to TRBD2. In germline, CDR1 is SGHTA, CDR2 FQGNSA. V dropped 5 bases and J dropped 2; count of bases not matched to a gene: 2. The CDR3 is 15 amino acids. CDR3 sequence (DNA): TGTGCCAGCAGCCCTAGCGGGAGGACCTACAATGAGCAGTTCTTC. Protein sequence: CASSPSGRTYNEQFF.

The rearrangement links TRBV9 to TRBJ2-5; D perhaps matches TRBD2 (5 bases). Trimming pared 4 bases from V and 2 bases from J, leaving 15 bases between. This CDR3 spans 15 amino acids. Germline CDR1 SGDLS, CDR2 YYNGEE. CDR3 sequence reads: CASSSLAGPQETQYF. The CDR3 DNA sequence: TGTGCCAGCAGCTCCCTGGCGGGCCCGCAAGAGACCCAGTACTTC.

This clone was recorded once. The rearrangement joins TRBV15 to TRBJ2-5; D uncertain. CDR3 length equals 14 residues. The V gene lost 0 bases and the J gene lost 2 bases, with 7 bases spanning the gap. Germline V CDR1 and CDR2: LNHNV, YYDKDF (reference sequence). The CDR3 here is CATSRENYQETQYF. CDR3 DNA: TGTGCCACCAGCAGAGAGAACTATCAAGAGACCCAGTACTTC.

This chain joins TRBV5-6 and TRBJ2-7; TRBD1 aligns across 7 bases. In germline, CDR1 is SGHDT, CDR2 YYEEEE. There are 14 residues in the CDR3. Unmatched junction bases numbered 3, after V lost 2 bases and J lost 1 base. CDR3 in DNA: TGTGCCAGCAGCTTAGGGACAGCTTCCTACGAGCAGTACTTC. Translated: CASSLGTASYEQYF. The whole variable domain, filled in from reference TRBV5-6 and TRBJ2-7, reads DAGVTQSPTHLIKTRGQQVTLRCSPKSGHDTVSWYQQALGQGPQFIFQYYEEEERQRGNFPDRFSGHQFPNYSSELNVNALLLGDSALYLCASSLGTASYEQYFGPGTRLTVT.

The V gene is TRBV14, the J gene TRBJ2-7, with D unresolved. The germline V gene encodes CDR1 SGHDN and CDR2 FVKESK. With 4 bases removed from V and 0 bases from J, the gap between germline ends came to 4 bases. This CDR3 spans 12 amino acids. CDR3 protein: CASSPSSYEQYF. CDR3 nucleotides: TGTGCCAGCAGCCCGAGCTCCTACGAGCAGTACTTC.

V and J are TRBV18 and TRBJ2-7; D is uncertain. CDR3 length: 14 residues. Germline lookup yields CDR1 KGHSH and CDR2 LQKENI. V gave up 0 bases and J gave up 6 bases, with 12 bases separating them. CDR3 coding DNA: TGTGCCAGCTCACCACCCAGTCGTCTGGTCGAGCAGTACTTC. Translated: CASSPPSRLVEQYF.

The CDR3 DNA sequence: TGTGCCAGCAGTGAGAGACAGGGGGAAGGAAACATTCAGTACTTC. Amino acids: CASSERQGEGNIQYF. This rearrangement joins TRBV6-1 to TRBJ2-4; 9 positions agree with TRBD1. Germline lookup yields CDR1 MNHNS and CDR2 SASEGT. The CDR3 has 15 residues. J gave up 6 bases and V 3 bases, and 6 bases lay outside the gene matches.